What follows are 22 T cell receptor beta chains derived from one specimen sequenced in a study of regulatory T cells in long-lasting Graves disease. Stated time point: persistent/refractory GD, antithyroid drugs over 5 years with positive TRAb. Extracted PBMC RNA gave rise to the TCR library. CDR3-region Arm-PCR and iRepertoire HTBI primers produced the TCR beta libraries. TCRdb reprocessed the multiplex PCR reads via MiXCR and lists one record per CDR3 protein. The data hold a few hundred thousand distinct CDR3 sequences, with 23% observed a single time. Sequencing used peripheral blood mononuclear cells (PBMCs), obtained when the disease was refractory, from a patient treated with antithyroid drugs. The origin of the receptors is a female donor with Graves disease.

This clonotype has at least ten counts. V is TRBV2 and J is TRBJ2-7, with 8 positions matching TRBD1. The junction had 10 bases not matched to a gene; V was cut back by 3 bases and J by 6 bases. There are 15 residues in the CDR3. Looked up from germline, CDR1 is SNHLY and CDR2 is FYNNEI. CDR3 in amino acids: CASSDMARGLSEQYF. The CDR3 DNA follows: TGTGCCAGCAGTGACATGGCCAGGGGGCTGTCCGAGCAGTACTTC.

V is TRBV28 and J is TRBJ2-6; tentative D call: TRBD2 (6 bases). The CDR3 is made up of 16 amino acids. CDR1 MDHEN and CDR2 SYDVKM come from the germline V gene. V lost 3 bases and J lost 1, with 10 bases in between. The CDR3 nucleotides read TGTGCCAGCAGTTTTGTGCGGGAATCTGGGGCCAACGTCCTGACTTTC. Its protein product is CASSFVRESGANVLTF.

This clonotype was detected many times. The rearrangement uses TRBV7-2 and TRBJ1-1; no firm D call. The CDR3 spans 13 residues. CDR1 and CDR2 (germline): SGHTA, FQGNSA. Trimming took 4 bases from V and 1 from J, leaving 7 bases between them. For the CDR3, the DNA is TGTGCCAGCAGCTCGGCGCAGAACACTGAAGCTTTCTTT. Residues: CASSSAQNTEAFF.

V usage is TRBV30 and J usage is TRBJ2-7; 8 bases are a match to TRBD1. This CDR3 is 13 amino acids long. Germline loops: CDR1 GTSNPN, CDR2 SVGIG (reference sequence). Trimming cost V 1 base and J 2 bases; bases outside gene matches: 1. The CDR3 loop is CAWSAGGPYEQYF. CDR3 DNA: TGTGCCTGGAGTGCAGGGGGCCCCTACGAGCAGTACTTC. The whole variable domain, remainder taken from reference TRBV30 and TRBJ2-7, is SQTIHQWPATLVQPVGSPLSLECTVEGTSNPNLYWYRQAAGRGLQLLFYSVGIGQISSEVPQNLSASRPQDRQFILSSKKLLLSDSGFYLCAWSAGGPYEQYFGPGTRLTVT.

The chain has TRBV18 and TRBJ1-6, with unresolved D. Germline V gene lookup returns CDR1 KGHSH and CDR2 LQKENI. CDR3 length equals 15 residues. V was cut by 0 bases and J by 0 bases, with 3 bases left in between. The CDR3 loop reads CASSPPSSYNSPLHF. The CDR3 nucleotides are TGTGCCAGCTCACCACCTAGCTCCTATAATTCACCCCTCCACTTT.

This clonotype was seen more than once but under ten times. CDR3 bases: TGCGCCAGCAGCCGCGGAGGTGGACAGTTGAACACTGAAGCTTTCTTT. This sequence encodes CASSRGGGQLNTEAFF. This chain connects TRBV4-3 to TRBJ1-1, with D perhaps matching TRBD1 (6 bases). The length of the CDR3 is 16 residues. With 4 bases removed from V and 0 bases from J, the gap between germline ends came to 15 bases. Germline-derived CDR1 and CDR2 are LGHNA and YSLEER.

This clonotype appeared many times. The V gene is TRBV10-3, the J gene TRBJ1-5; D call uncertain. The CDR3 length is 14 residues. The V end was cut by 3 bases, the J end by 4 bases, with 10 bases between. Germline CDR1 reads ENHRY; CDR2 reads SYGVKD. DNA of the CDR3: TGTGCCATCAGTGAAGGGCAGAGTAATCAGCCCCAGCATTTT. Amino acid sequence: CAISEGQSNQPQHF.

This clonotype occurred many times. V gene TRBV14 combines with J gene TRBJ2-7; 9 nucleotides line up with TRBD2. CDR3 length: 15 amino acids. V shed 3 bases, J shed 5 bases, and the junction held 8 bases outside the gene matches. The germline CDR1 and CDR2 sequences are SGHDN and FVKESK. The CDR3 region is CASSQEAGGRNEQYF. The CDR3 bases are TGTGCCAGCAGCCAGGAGGCGGGGGGGAGGAACGAGCAGTACTTC.

The genes are TRBV6-4 and TRBJ1-2; D perhaps matches TRBD1 (5 bases). Trimming removed 5 bases at V and 8 bases at J, with 12 bases between. This CDR3 is 12 amino acids long. Germline CDR1 reads MRHNA; CDR2 reads SNTAGT. CDR3: CASSLQGEGYTF. The CDR3 nucleotides are TGTGCCAGCAGTTTGCAGGGCGAAGGCTACACCTTC.

This clonotype was counted ten times or more. The V call is TRBV28, the J call TRBJ1-2; unclear D gene. Germline-derived CDR1 and CDR2 are MDHEN and SYDVKM. With 6 bases removed from V and 8 bases from J, the gap between germline ends came to 19 bases. This CDR3 is built from 14 residues. The DNA for the CDR3 is TGTGCCAGCAGCCCGAACCGTCTAACGGGAGGCTACACCTTC. Its translation is CASSPNRLTGGYTF.

This clonotype was observed a handful of times. The chain has TRBV28 and TRBJ2-3; unclear D gene. CDR3 size: 14 residues. Trimming removed 6 bases at V and 2 bases at J, with 12 bases between. Germline V CDR1 and CDR2: MDHEN, SYDVKM. DNA for the CDR3: TGTGCCAGCAGCCCGACTCCTCACACAGATACGCAGTATTTT. It yields the protein CASSPTPHTDTQYF.

This clonotype showed up just a few times. The V call is TRBV6-2 or TRBV6-3, the J call TRBJ2-2; the D gene is possibly TRBD2 (5 bases). The CDR3 contains 15 residues. Trimming left V 4 bases short and J 0 bases short, with 9 bases between. Germline V gene sequence: CDR1 MNHEY, CDR2 SVGEGT. CDR3 residues: CASSFEAANTGELFF. In DNA, the CDR3 is TGTGCCAGCAGTTTTGAAGCGGCGAACACCGGGGAGCTGTTTTTT.

The chain has TRBV5-1 and TRBJ1-2; D ambiguous. CDR3 length equals 14 residues. V lost 4 bases and J 9 bases, leaving 19 bases between the germline ends. Germline-derived CDR1 and CDR2 are SGHRS and YFSETQ. Here the CDR3 reads CASSTLGRGGSYTF. The CDR3 DNA is TGCGCCAGCAGCACCCTCGGACGGGGTGGGAGCTACACCTTC.

This clonotype has a count of ten or more. The rearrangement joins TRBV10-3 to TRBJ1-5; 8 positions agree with TRBD1. The CDR3 is made up of 14 amino acids. The V gene end was trimmed by 10 bases and the J gene end by 7 bases; junction bases not matched to a gene: 12. Germline V lookup: CDR1 ENHRY, CDR2 SYGVKD. In DNA, the CDR3 is TGTGCCACCTTAGGACAGGGTAGCCGGCAGCCCCAGCATTTT. This encodes CATLGQGSRQPQHF.

CDR3 region: CASSRWSGQETQYF. The CDR3 coding sequence is TGTGCCAGCAGCCGGTGGTCCGGACAAGAGACCCAGTACTTC. The chain carries TRBV13 and TRBJ2-5, with D hard to call. The CDR3 sequence is 14 residues long. V shed 5 bases and J shed 2 bases, with 12 bases lying between them. Germline V CDR1 and CDR2: PRHDT, FYEKMQ (reference sequence). The variable domain in full, with the rest retrieved from reference TRBV13 and TRBJ2-5, is AAGVIQSPRHLIKEKRETATLKCYPIPRHDTVYWYQQGPGQDPQFLISFYEKMQSDKGSIPDRFSAQQFSDYHSELNMSSLELGDSALYFCASSRWSGQETQYFGPGTRLLVL.

This clonotype was picked up a small number of times. This chain links TRBV11-1 with TRBJ2-2, with TRBD2 identical over 12 bases. Unmatched junction bases numbered 5, after V lost 2 bases and J lost 4 bases. This CDR3 is built from 17 residues. CDR1 is SGHAT, CDR2 FQDESV, per germline (reference sequence). CDR3 protein: CASSLRLAGVSTGELFF. The DNA of the CDR3 is TGTGCCAGCAGCTTACGACTAGCGGGAGTGAGCACCGGGGAGCTGTTTTTT.

The CDR3 loop reads CSAGQGLGAKNIQYF. For the CDR3, the DNA is TGCAGCGCGGGACAGGGGCTGGGGGCCAAAAACATTCAGTACTTC. This rearrangement joins TRBV29-1 to TRBJ2-4; 10 bases are shared with TRBD1. In germline, CDR1 is SQVTM, CDR2 ANQGSEA. Unmatched junction bases numbered 7, after V lost 7 bases and J lost 1 base. The CDR3 is 15 amino acids.

This clonotype came up many times. The chain links TRBV29-1 to TRBJ1-2; D remains unclear. The germline gives CDR1 SQVTM, CDR2 ANQGSEA. The CDR3 spans 11 residues. Trimming pared 7 bases from V and 6 bases from J, leaving 12 bases between. The CDR3, as DNA: TGCAGCGCAACGAGGAAAAATGGCTACACCTTC. This gives the protein CSATRKNGYTF.

J is TRBJ1-2 and V is TRBV9; 7 bases map to TRBD1. The CDR3 has 17 amino acids. Germline loops: CDR1 SGDLS, CDR2 YYNGEE. J lost 6 bases, V lost 4 bases, and 18 bases had no gene match. This chain's CDR3 is CASSPDVYTGDDDGYTF. The CDR3 nucleotides are TGTGCCAGCAGCCCCGACGTCTACACAGGGGACGATGATGGCTACACCTTC.

There are many counts of this clonotype. V and J are TRBV28 and TRBJ2-5, with D possibly TRBD2 on 6 matching bases. This CDR3 comprises 15 residues. V lost 4 bases and J lost 4, with 16 bases in between. Looked up from germline, CDR1 is MDHEN and CDR2 is SYDVKM. CDR3 in DNA: TGTGCCAGCAGTTCTTATGTGGAGGGAGCAGAGACCCAGTACTTC. Protein sequence: CASSSYVEGAETQYF.

V and J are TRBV5-1 and TRBJ2-2; tentative D call: TRBD1 (6 bases). V was trimmed by 4 bases and J by 1 base, leaving 11 bases between them. The CDR3 is made up of 15 amino acids. Germline V gene sequence: CDR1 SGHRS, CDR2 YFSETQ. The chain's CDR3 is CASSTTGRNTGELFF. The CDR3 DNA is TGCGCCAGCAGCACCACAGGGCGGAACACCGGGGAGCTGTTTTTT. The whole variable domain, filled in from reference TRBV5-1 and TRBJ2-2, reads KAGVTQTPRYLIKTRGQQVTLSCSPISGHRSVSWYQQTPGQGLQFLFEYFSETQRNKGNFPGRFSGRQFSNSRSEMNVSTLELGDSALYLCASSTTGRNTGELFFGEGSRLTVL.

The chain carries TRBV5-1 and TRBJ1-4; D call uncertain. Germline V gives CDR1 SGHRS, CDR2 YFSETQ. There are 16 residues in the CDR3. V was clipped by 0 bases and J by 5 bases, with 14 bases between them. Here the CDR3 reads CASSLVGSVTNEKLFF. DNA for the CDR3: TGCGCCAGCAGCTTGGTGGGATCCGTTACAAATGAAAAACTGTTTTTT. Full variable domain (outside the CDR3, taken from reference TRBV5-1 and TRBJ1-4): KAGVTQTPRYLIKTRGQQVTLSCSPISGHRSVSWYQQTPGQGLQFLFEYFSETQRNKGNFPGRFSGRQFSNSRSEMNVSTLELGDSALYLCASSLVGSVTNEKLFFGSGTQLSVL.